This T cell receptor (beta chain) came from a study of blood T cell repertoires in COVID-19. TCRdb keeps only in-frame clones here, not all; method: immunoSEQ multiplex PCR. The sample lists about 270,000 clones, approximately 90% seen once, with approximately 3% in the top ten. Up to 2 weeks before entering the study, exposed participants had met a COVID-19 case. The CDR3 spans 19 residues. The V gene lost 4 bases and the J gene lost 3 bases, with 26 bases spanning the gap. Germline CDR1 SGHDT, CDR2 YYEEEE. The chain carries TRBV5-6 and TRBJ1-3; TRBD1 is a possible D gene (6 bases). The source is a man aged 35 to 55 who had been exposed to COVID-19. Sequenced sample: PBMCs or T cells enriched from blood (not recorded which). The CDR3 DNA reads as TGTGCCAGCAGCAAATCCACAGGGTCAGCCGTATACGGTGGAAACACCATATATTTT. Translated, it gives CASSKSTGSAVYGGNTIYF.